The clone carrying this T cell receptor (beta chain) has only a few counts. Method: immunoSEQ multiplex PCR; TCRdb's copy keeps in-frame clones and lacks some. The sample consists of around 63,000 clones, roughly 80% of them appearing once. Regarding time point: pretreatment peripheral blood. These data are taken from a study of PD-L1 blockade in urothelial cancer. This receptor was taken from an older man with urothelial cancer. The source material was PBMCs, sampled around atezolizumab (anti-PD-L1) treatment.

CDR3 amino acids: CASSPLGQGYEQYF. In DNA form, the CDR3 reads TGTGCCAGCAGCCCACTCGGTCAGGGGTACGAGCAGTACTTC. J is TRBJ2-7 and V is TRBV11-2; a weak D match, TRBD1 (6 bases). CDR3 length: 14 amino acids. CDR1 and CDR2 from the germline V gene are SGHAT and FQNNGV. The V end was cut by 5 bases, the J end by 4 bases, with 15 bases between. Full variable domain (remainder filled in from reference TRBV11-2 and TRBJ2-7): EAGVAQSPRYKIIEKRQSVAFWCNPISGHATLYWYQQILGQGPKLLIQFQNNGVVDDSQLPKDRFSAERLKGVDSTLKIQPAKLEDSAVYLCASSPLGQGYEQYFGPGTRLTVT.